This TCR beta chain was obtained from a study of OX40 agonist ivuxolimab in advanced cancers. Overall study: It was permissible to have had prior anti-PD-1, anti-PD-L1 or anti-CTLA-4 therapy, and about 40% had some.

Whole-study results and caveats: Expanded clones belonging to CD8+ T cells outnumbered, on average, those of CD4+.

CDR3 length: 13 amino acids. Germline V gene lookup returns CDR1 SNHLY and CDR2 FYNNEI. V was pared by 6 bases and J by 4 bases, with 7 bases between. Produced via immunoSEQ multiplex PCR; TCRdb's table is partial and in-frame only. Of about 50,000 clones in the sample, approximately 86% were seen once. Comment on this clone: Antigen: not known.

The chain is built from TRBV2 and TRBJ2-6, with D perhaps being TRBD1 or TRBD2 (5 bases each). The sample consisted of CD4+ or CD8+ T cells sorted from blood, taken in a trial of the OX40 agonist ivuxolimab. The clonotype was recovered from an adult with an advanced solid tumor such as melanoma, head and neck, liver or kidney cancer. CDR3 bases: TGTGCCAGCAGAGAGGGGGGGGCCAACGTCCTGACTTTC. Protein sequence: CASREGGANVLTF.